Below are 30 T cell receptor beta chains sequenced from a single sample in a study of T cells in Graves' hyperthyroidism and ophthalmopathy. Amplified TCR beta CDR3 regions came from RNA transcripts. HTBI primers were employed in a first-round RT-PCR of the TCR CDR3. TCRdb ran MiXCR on the multiplex PCR reads and lists one entry per CDR3 protein. The sample holds roughly 250,000 distinct CDR3 sequences; approximately 21% are singletons and the top ten take around 62%. The specimen was blood. The source is a man younger than 45 with Graves' ophthalmopathy.

This clonotype was recorded only once. One base away lies a much larger clone, so this may be a sequencing read error. The chain couples TRBV20-1 to TRBJ2-6, with 7 bases fitting TRBD1. This CDR3 has 13 amino acids. Per the germline V gene, CDR1 is DFQATT and CDR2 is SNEGSKA (reference sequence). The CDR3 DNA sequence: TGCAGTGCTAAGGGGGCTGGGGCCAACGTCCTGGCTTTC. Translated, it gives CSAKGAGANVLAF.

This rearrangement joins TRBV3-1 to TRBJ1-3; D possibly corresponds to TRBD1 (6 bases). V gave up 3 bases and J gave up 4 bases, with 13 bases separating them. The CDR3 consists of 15 residues. The germline gives CDR1 LGHDT, CDR2 YNNKEL (reference sequence). The CDR3 nucleotides are TGTGCCAGCAGCCAGACAGCGGGGGCCGGAAACACCATATATTTT. Its translation is CASSQTAGAGNTIYF.

This chain joins TRBV7-9 and TRBJ2-1; maybe TRBD2 (5 bases). Trimming pared 7 bases from V and 10 bases from J, leaving 11 bases between. CDR3 length: 11 amino acids. The germline V gene has CDR1 SEHNR and CDR2 FQNEAQ (reference sequence). The CDR3 loop is CASTPAGEQFF. The CDR3, as DNA: TGTGCCAGCACCCCCGCGGGCGAGCAGTTCTTC.

This clonotype has a handful of counts. This chain uses TRBV7-2 with TRBJ2-4, with D tentatively TRBD1 or TRBD2 (5 bases each). V shed 0 bases and J shed 1 base, with 7 bases lying between them. The germline CDR1 and CDR2 sequences are SGHTA and FQGNSA. The CDR3 is 15 residues long. CDR3 residues: CASSLAWGAKNIQYF. CDR3 in DNA: TGTGCCAGCAGCTTAGCGTGGGGGGCCAAAAACATTCAGTACTTC.

This clonotype occurred a few times. The germline gene is not matched at one end of the junction; a read error may be the cause. The chain is built from TRBV15 and TRBJ2-7, with D tentatively TRBD1 (6 bases). Germline CDR1 LNHNV, CDR2 YYDKDF (reference sequence). The CDR3 is 15 residues long. In DNA, the CDR3 is TGTGCCACCAGCAGAGATAGTGGACAGTTTTACGGGCAGTACTTC. Protein product: CATSRDSGQFYGQYF.

V is TRBV28 and J is TRBJ2-7; TRBD1 is a possible D gene (6 bases). Per the germline V gene, CDR1 is MDHEN and CDR2 is SYDVKM. The V and J ends lost 4 bases and 5 bases respectively, with 15 bases between them. The CDR3 extends over 14 amino acids. The CDR3 protein is CASSSTGTYDEQYF. CDR3 nucleotides: TGTGCCAGCAGTTCCACCGGGACATATGACGAGCAGTACTTC.

This clonotype showed up many times. The chain employs TRBV5-1 and TRBJ2-7; D perhaps matches TRBD2 (6 bases). V was shortened by 3 bases and J by 5 bases, with 15 bases between the two germline ends. The CDR3 extends over 14 amino acids. Germline values: CDR1 SGHRS, CDR2 YFSETQ. This CDR3 is CASSYHTGGNEQYF. DNA of the CDR3: TGCGCCAGCAGCTACCACACCGGAGGGAACGAGCAGTACTTC.

The chain uses TRBV4-1 and TRBJ2-1; D gene uncertain. Looked up from germline, CDR1 is MGHRA and CDR2 is YSYEKL. CDR3 length equals 16 residues. Trimming shortened V by 3 bases and J by 0 bases, and 12 bases separated the two germline ends. The CDR3 spells CASSQIASSSYNEQFF. The CDR3 nucleotides are TGCGCCAGCAGCCAGATCGCCTCGAGCTCCTACAATGAGCAGTTCTTC.

The chain couples TRBV28 to TRBJ1-4; 8 positions agree with TRBD1. The trim removed 3 bases at V and 7 bases at J, leaving 7 bases unmatched. CDR1 is MDHEN and CDR2 is SYDVKM in the germline V gene. The CDR3 has 15 residues. CDR3 residues: CASSLGQAGSEKLFF. The CDR3 nucleotides read TGTGCCAGCAGTTTGGGACAGGCGGGGAGTGAAAAACTGTTTTTT.

This clonotype was seen a handful of times. The chain employs TRBV28 and TRBJ2-1; D gene ambiguous. This CDR3 is built from 15 residues. From germline, CDR1 is MDHEN and CDR2 SYDVKM. Trimming took off 6 bases at V and 1 base at J, with 13 bases between the two ends. CDR3 bases: TGTGCCAGCAGAATAGTAGATAATTCCTACAATGAGCAGTTCTTC. This translates into CASRIVDNSYNEQFF.

This clonotype was counted many times. The V gene is TRBV3-1, the J gene TRBJ1-2; D unresolved. CDR1 and CDR2 from the germline V gene are LGHDT and YNNKEL (reference sequence). The CDR3 sequence is 14 residues long. The V end lost 0 bases, the J end lost 6 bases, and 11 bases lay between the germline ends. In DNA, the CDR3 is TGTGCCAGCAGCCAAGACCCGGGAGTACATGGCTACACCTTC. It codes for CASSQDPGVHGYTF.

This clonotype was detected ten times or more. The chain links TRBV5-1 to TRBJ2-7; TRBD1 agrees at 10 bases. The V segment lost 5 bases and the J segment 1 base; nucleotides outside the gene matches: 6. The CDR3 consists of 15 residues. Germline-derived CDR1 and CDR2 are SGHRS and YFSETQ. The CDR3: CASRTGTGASYEQYF. For the CDR3, the DNA is TGCGCCAGCAGAACCGGGACAGGGGCTTCCTACGAGCAGTACTTC.

There are many counts of this clonotype. The chain employs TRBV7-2 and TRBJ2-2; 7 bases line up with TRBD2. The germline V gene has CDR1 SGHTA and CDR2 FQGNSA. Unmatched junction bases numbered 0, after V lost 2 bases and J lost 0 bases. This CDR3 is built from 15 residues. The CDR3 bases are TGTGCCAGCAGCTTAAGCGGGACGAACACCGGGGAGCTGTTTTTT. Translation: CASSLSGTNTGELFF.

This clonotype has more than one count but fewer than ten. The chain uses TRBV20-1 and TRBJ1-5; tentative D call: TRBD1 (6 bases). Per the germline V gene, CDR1 is DFQATT and CDR2 is SNEGSKA (reference sequence). CDR3 length: 13 residues. V lost 4 bases and J 0 bases, leaving 7 bases between the germline ends. The CDR3 nucleotides are TGCAGTGCTACCAGGGGTAGCAATCAGCCCCAGCATTTT. Translated: CSATRGSNQPQHF.

This clonotype was seen many times. The V and J genes are TRBV11-2 and TRBJ1-2; 8 nucleotides align to TRBD1. Germline trimming cut 5 bases from V and 5 bases from J; bases unmatched to any gene: 7. Germline V CDR1 and CDR2: SGHAT, FQNNGV. This CDR3 is 14 amino acids long. This CDR3 is CASSATRQGYGYTF. The CDR3, as DNA: TGTGCCAGCAGCGCCACCCGACAGGGGTATGGCTACACCTTC.

This clonotype was detected a few times. V gene TRBV28 combines with J gene TRBJ1-2; 9 bases map to TRBD1. V shed 5 bases, J shed 1 base, and the junction held 5 bases outside the gene matches. This CDR3 contains 15 residues. CDR1 and CDR2 from the germline V gene are MDHEN and SYDVKM. The CDR3 sequence: CASSPRDRVNYGYTF. DNA of the CDR3: TGTGCCAGCAGTCCGCGGGACAGGGTTAACTATGGCTACACCTTC.

The chain carries TRBV18 and TRBJ2-7, with TRBD2 as a possible D gene (6 bases). Per germline, CDR1 KGHSH and CDR2 LQKENI. The length of the CDR3 is 14 residues. V was cut by 5 bases and J by 6 bases, with 17 bases left in between. The CDR3: CASSRDGLPGEQYF. CDR3 bases: TGTGCCAGCTCAAGGGACGGACTACCAGGCGAGCAGTACTTC.

This clonotype occurred many times. This sequence joins TRBV30 and TRBJ2-1; 10 nucleotides line up with TRBD2. The V gene's germline CDR1 is GTSNPN and CDR2 SVGIG (reference sequence). This CDR3 contains 14 residues. Trimming removed 5 bases from V and 2 bases from J; junction bases left unmatched: 3. The chain's CDR3 is CAWVSGRAYNEQFF. DNA of the CDR3: TGTGCCTGGGTGAGCGGGAGGGCCTACAATGAGCAGTTCTTC. Looking up the rest from reference TRBV30 and TRBJ2-1 gives the full variable domain: SQTIHQWPATLVQPVGSPLSLECTVEGTSNPNLYWYRQAAGRGLQLLFYSVGIGQISSEVPQNLSASRPQDRQFILSSKKLLLSDSGFYLCAWVSGRAYNEQFFGPGTRLTVL.

This clonotype was counted ten times or more. The CDR3 bases are TGTGCCAGCAGTTTTTCGACAGGGGGCTTGGCTGAAGCTTTCTTT. The encoded protein is CASSFSTGGLAEAFF. The rearrangement uses TRBV28 and TRBJ1-1; 10 bases line up with TRBD1. CDR3 length: 15 residues. Germline V gene lookup returns CDR1 MDHEN and CDR2 SYDVKM. V lost 3 bases to trimming and J lost 6 bases; unmatched junction nucleotides: 7.

This clonotype showed up many times. The rearrangement links TRBV11-2 to TRBJ2-2; 9 nucleotides align to TRBD2. Germline V CDR1 and CDR2: SGHAT, FQNNGV. V was pared by 1 base and J by 2 bases, with 2 bases of the junction left unmatched. The CDR3 sequence is 16 residues long. CDR3 residues: CASSLGLAGNTGELFF. The CDR3 region has the DNA TGTGCCAGCAGCTTAGGGCTAGCGGGAAACACCGGGGAGCTGTTTTTT.

This clonotype was seen many times. The genes are TRBV2 and TRBJ2-7; D not resolved. The CDR3 loop spans 14 amino acids. The V end lost 1 base, the J end lost 3 bases, and 10 bases lay between the germline ends. Germline CDR1 and CDR2: SNHLY and FYNNEI. The CDR3 here is CASSEGTSIYEQYF. CDR3 coding DNA: TGTGCCAGCAGTGAAGGGACCTCGATCTACGAGCAGTACTTC.

This clonotype was seen repeatedly, ten times or more. V is TRBV30 and J is TRBJ2-7, with TRBD2 matching 9 bases. Looked up from germline, CDR1 is GTSNPN and CDR2 is SVGIG (reference sequence). J gave up 2 bases and V 2 bases, and 4 bases lay outside the gene matches. The CDR3 has 14 residues. The CDR3 bases are TGTGCCTGGAGTAAGGCTAGCGGGGCCTACGAGCAGTACTTC. This encodes CAWSKASGAYEQYF.

The chain couples TRBV3-1 to TRBJ2-1; 13 positions agree with TRBD2. CDR1 LGHDT and CDR2 YNNKEL come from the germline V gene (reference sequence). The CDR3 length is 16 residues. Trimming at V came to 4 bases and at J to 7 bases, leaving 7 bases not matched to a gene. The CDR3 protein is CASSPLGTSGINEQFF. The CDR3 DNA reads TGTGCCAGCAGCCCCTTAGGGACTAGCGGGATTAATGAGCAGTTCTTC.

This clonotype was picked up many times. The chain couples TRBV2 to TRBJ1-1; D possibly corresponds to TRBD1 (6 bases). The germline V gene has CDR1 SNHLY and CDR2 FYNNEI. V was trimmed by 3 bases and J by 1 base, leaving 18 bases between them. The length of the CDR3 is 17 residues. CDR3 sequence (DNA): TGTGCCAGCAGTGATAGTGGCGGGGGGCGCGGGAACACTGAAGCTTTCTTT. This encodes CASSDSGGGRGNTEAFF.

The sample holds a few counts of this clonotype. The genes are TRBV5-6 and TRBJ2-7; maybe TRBD1 (6 bases). With 5 bases removed from V and 3 bases from J, the gap between germline ends came to 18 bases. This CDR3 contains 15 residues. From germline, CDR1 is SGHDT and CDR2 YYEEEE. In nucleotides, the CDR3 is TGTGCCAGCAGTTCCCCTACAGAGGACAGCTACGAGCAGTACTTC. Protein sequence: CASSSPTEDSYEQYF.

This clonotype was counted a few times. The CDR3 sequence is CSAREGRELSYEQYF. CDR3 DNA: TGCAGTGCTAGAGAAGGGCGGGAGCTGTCCTACGAGCAGTACTTC. The chain employs TRBV20-1 and TRBJ2-7; 7 positions agree with TRBD2. Germline assignment: CDR1 DFQATT and CDR2 SNEGSKA (reference sequence). This CDR3 region has 15 residues. V trimming: 0 bases; J trimming: 1 base; junction bases outside the gene matches: 6.

CDR3 DNA sequence: TGTGCCAGCAGTTACGGGGGCCCCCTAGACAGAATTAGCAATCAGCCCCAGCATTTT. Its translation is CASSYGGPLDRISNQPQHF. The chain is built from TRBV6-5 and TRBJ1-5; D is possibly TRBD1 (6 bases). The CDR3 has 19 amino acids. Germline lookup yields CDR1 MNHEY and CDR2 SVGAGI. The V end was cut by 2 bases, the J end by 0 bases, with 20 bases between.

The chain uses TRBV7-9 and TRBJ2-7; D gene unclear. Germline lookup yields CDR1 SEHNR and CDR2 FQNEAQ (reference sequence). Trimming stripped 1 base from V and 0 bases from J, with 7 bases between. This CDR3 contains 14 residues. The DNA of the CDR3 is TGTGCCAGCAGCTTAGGGGCGGCCTCCTACGAGCAGTACTTC. The encoded protein is CASSLGAASYEQYF.

The V gene is TRBV9, the J gene TRBJ2-2, with 8 bases aligning to TRBD2. The V segment lost 2 bases and the J segment 7 bases; nucleotides outside the gene matches: 4. Germline V gene sequence: CDR1 SGDLS, CDR2 YYNGEE. This CDR3 comprises 14 residues. This CDR3 reads CASSVTTSVGELFF. CDR3 bases: TGTGCCAGCAGCGTGACGACTAGCGTCGGGGAGCTGTTTTTT.

The table lists this clonotype with many counts. This chain connects TRBV7-9 to TRBJ1-3; D call uncertain. The V end was cut by 1 base, the J end by 4 bases, with 2 bases between. This CDR3 is 12 amino acids long. Germline CDR1 SEHNR, CDR2 FQNEAQ (reference sequence). The CDR3 protein is CASSLEGNTIYF. The CDR3 nucleotides are TGTGCCAGCAGCTTAGAGGGAAACACCATATATTTT.